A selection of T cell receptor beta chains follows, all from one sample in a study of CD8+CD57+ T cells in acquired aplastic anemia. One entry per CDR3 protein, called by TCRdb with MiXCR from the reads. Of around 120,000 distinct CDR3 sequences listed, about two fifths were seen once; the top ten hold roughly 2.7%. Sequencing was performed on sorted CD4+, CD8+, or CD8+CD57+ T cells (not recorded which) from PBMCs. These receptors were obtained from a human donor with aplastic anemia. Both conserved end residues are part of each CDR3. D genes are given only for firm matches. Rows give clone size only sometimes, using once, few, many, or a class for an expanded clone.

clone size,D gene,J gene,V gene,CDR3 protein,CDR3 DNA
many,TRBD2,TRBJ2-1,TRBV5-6,CASSWGLAENNEQFF,TGTGCCAGCAGCTGGGGACTAGCGGAAAACAATGAGCAGTTCTTC
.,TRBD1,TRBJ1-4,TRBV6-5,CASSYSPTGRREELFF,TGTGCCAGCAGTTACTCTCCGACAGGGAGACGTGAAGAACTGTTTTTT
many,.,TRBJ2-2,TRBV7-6,CASSFRTGGDTGELFF,TGTGCCAGCAGTTTCCGGACTGGCGGGGACACCGGGGAGCTGTTTTTT
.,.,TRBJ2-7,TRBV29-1,CSVGVSEQYF,TGCAGCGTTGGTGTCAGCGAGCAGTACTTC
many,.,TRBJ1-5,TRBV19,CASSEKLTTQPQHF,TGTGCCAGTAGTGAAAAGCTTACTACTCAGCCCCAGCATTTT
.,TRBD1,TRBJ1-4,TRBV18,CASTPGQGGTEKLFF,TGTGCCAGCACACCGGGACAGGGCGGGACTGAAAAACTGTTTTTT
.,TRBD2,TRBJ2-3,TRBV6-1,CASRLAGDTDTQYF,TGTGCCAGCAGACTAGCGGGGGACACAGATACGCAGTATTTT
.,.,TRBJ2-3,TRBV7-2,CASSLRGWDTQYF,TGTGCCAGCAGCCTCCGAGGGTGGGATACGCAGTATTTT
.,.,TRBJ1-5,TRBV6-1,CAGGLSQPQHF,TGTGCGGGGGGGCTTAGTCAGCCCCAGCATTTT
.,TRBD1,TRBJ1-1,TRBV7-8,CASSILPQSGTGNTEAFF,TGTGCCAGCAGCATTCTACCCCAATCCGGGACAGGGAACACTGAAGCTTTCTTT
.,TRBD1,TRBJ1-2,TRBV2,CASRNGGQPNYGYTF,TGTGCCAGCAGAAATGGGGGACAGCCTAACTATGGCTACACCTTC
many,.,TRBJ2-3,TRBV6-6,CASSSHTDTQYF,TGTGCCAGCAGTTCCCACACAGATACGCAGTATTTT